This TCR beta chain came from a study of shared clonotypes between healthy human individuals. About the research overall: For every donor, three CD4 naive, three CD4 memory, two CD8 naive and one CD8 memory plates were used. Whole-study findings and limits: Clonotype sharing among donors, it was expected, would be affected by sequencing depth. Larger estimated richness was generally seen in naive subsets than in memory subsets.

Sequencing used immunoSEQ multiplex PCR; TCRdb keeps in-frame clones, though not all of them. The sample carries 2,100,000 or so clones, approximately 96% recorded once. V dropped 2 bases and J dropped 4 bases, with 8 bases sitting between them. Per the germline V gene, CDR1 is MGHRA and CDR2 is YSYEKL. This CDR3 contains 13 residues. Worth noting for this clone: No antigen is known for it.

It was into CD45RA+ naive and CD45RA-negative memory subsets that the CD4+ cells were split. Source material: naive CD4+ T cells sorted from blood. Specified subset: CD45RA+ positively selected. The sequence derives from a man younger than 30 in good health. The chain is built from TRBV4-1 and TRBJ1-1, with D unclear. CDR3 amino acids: CASSQQESTEAFF. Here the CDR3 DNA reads TGCGCCAGCAGCCAACAAGAGAGCACTGAAGCTTTCTTT.